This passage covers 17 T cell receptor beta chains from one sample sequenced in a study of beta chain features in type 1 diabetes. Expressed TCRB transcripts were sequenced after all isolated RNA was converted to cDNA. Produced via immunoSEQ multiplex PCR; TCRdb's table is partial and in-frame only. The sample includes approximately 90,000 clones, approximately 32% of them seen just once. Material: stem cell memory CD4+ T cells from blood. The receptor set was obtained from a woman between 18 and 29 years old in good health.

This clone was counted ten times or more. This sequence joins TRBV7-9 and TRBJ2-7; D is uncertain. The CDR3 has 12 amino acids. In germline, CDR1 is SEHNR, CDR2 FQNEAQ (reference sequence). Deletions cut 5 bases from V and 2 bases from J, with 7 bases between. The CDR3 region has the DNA TGTGCCAGCAGCACGGAGACCTACGAGCAGTACTTC. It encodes CASSTETYEQYF.

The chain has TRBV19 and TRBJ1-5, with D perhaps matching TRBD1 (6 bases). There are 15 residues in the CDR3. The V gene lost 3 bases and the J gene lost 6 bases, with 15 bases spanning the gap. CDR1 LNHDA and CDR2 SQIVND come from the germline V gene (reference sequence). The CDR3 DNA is TGTGCCAGTAGTATTGGATCTGGGGGCAGTCAGCCCCAGCATTTT. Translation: CASSIGSGGSQPQHF.

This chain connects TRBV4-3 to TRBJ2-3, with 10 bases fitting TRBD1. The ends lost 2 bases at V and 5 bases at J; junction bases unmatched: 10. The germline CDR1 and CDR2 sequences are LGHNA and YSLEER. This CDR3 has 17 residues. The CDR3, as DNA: TGCGCCAGCAGCCAACAGCTCCCGGGACAGGGGCTAGATACGCAGTATTTT. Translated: CASSQQLPGQGLDTQYF.

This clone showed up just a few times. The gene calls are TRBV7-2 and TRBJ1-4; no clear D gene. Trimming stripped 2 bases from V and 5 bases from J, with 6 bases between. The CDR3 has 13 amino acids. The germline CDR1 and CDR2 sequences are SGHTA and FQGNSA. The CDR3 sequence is CASSLSGNEKLFF. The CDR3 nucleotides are TGTGCCAGCAGCTTATCGGGGAATGAAAAACTGTTTTTT.

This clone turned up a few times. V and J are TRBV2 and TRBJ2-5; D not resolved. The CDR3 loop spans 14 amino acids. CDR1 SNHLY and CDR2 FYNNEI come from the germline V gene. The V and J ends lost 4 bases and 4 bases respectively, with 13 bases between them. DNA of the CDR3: TGTGCCAGCAGTGTCCTCCCCCGCGGAGAGACCCAGTACTTC. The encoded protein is CASSVLPRGETQYF.

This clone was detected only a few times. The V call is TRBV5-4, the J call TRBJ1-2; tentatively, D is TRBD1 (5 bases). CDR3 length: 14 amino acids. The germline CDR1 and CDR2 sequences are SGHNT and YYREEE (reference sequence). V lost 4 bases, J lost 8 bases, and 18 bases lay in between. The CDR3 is CASSTTGDISGYTF. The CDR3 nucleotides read TGTGCCAGCAGCACCACAGGCGACATATCCGGCTACACCTTC.

The CDR3 region is CASSEGTGGNTIYF. The CDR3 DNA reads as TGTGCCAGCAGTGAAGGGACAGGCGGAAACACCATATATTTT. The V call is TRBV25-1, the J call TRBJ1-3; 8 bases align to TRBD1. Germline CDR1 MGHDK, CDR2 SYGVNS. The CDR3 loop spans 14 amino acids. The trim removed 2 bases at V and 4 bases at J, leaving 1 base unmatched. The full variable domain, completed using reference TRBV25-1 and TRBJ1-3, is EADIYQTPRYLVIGTGKKITLECSQTMGHDKMYWYQQDPGMELHLIHYSYGVNSTEKGDLSSESTVSRIRTEHFPLTLESARPSHTSQYLCASSEGTGGNTIYFGEGSWLTVV.

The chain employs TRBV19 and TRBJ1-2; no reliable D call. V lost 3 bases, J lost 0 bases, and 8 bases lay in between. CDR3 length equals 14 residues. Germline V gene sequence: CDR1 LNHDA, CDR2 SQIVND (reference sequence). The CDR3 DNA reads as TGTGCCAGTAGTATGGCAACCACTAACTATGGCTACACCTTC. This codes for CASSMATTNYGYTF.

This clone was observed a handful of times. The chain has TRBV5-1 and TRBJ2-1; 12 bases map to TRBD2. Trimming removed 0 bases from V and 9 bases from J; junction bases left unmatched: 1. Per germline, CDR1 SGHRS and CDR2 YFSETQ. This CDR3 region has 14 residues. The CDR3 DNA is TGCGCCAGCAGCTTGGGACTAGCGGGGGTTGAGCAGTTCTTC. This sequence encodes CASSLGLAGVEQFF.

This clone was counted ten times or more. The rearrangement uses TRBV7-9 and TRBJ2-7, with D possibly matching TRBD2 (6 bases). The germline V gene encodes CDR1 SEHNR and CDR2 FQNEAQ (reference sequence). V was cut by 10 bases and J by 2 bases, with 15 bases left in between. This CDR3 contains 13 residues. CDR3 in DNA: TGTGCCACCTCCGGGACTTCTACCTACGAGCAGTACTTC. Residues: CATSGTSTYEQYF.

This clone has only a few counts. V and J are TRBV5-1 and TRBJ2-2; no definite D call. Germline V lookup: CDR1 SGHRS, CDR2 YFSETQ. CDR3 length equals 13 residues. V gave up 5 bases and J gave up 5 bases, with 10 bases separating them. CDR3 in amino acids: CASSSYATGELFF. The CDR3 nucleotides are TGCGCCAGCAGTTCCTACGCAACCGGGGAGCTGTTTTTT.

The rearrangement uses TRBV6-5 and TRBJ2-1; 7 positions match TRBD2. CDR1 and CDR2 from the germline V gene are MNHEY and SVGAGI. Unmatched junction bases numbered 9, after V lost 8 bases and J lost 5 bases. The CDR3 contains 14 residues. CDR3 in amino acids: CASSFGRPHNEQFF. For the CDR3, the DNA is TGTGCCAGCTCTTTCGGGAGGCCCCACAATGAGCAGTTCTTC.

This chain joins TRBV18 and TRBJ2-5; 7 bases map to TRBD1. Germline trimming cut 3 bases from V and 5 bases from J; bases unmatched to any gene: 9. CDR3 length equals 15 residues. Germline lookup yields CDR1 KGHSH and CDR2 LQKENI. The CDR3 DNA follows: TGTGCCAGCTCACCTACGCAAAGGGGGCAGGAGACCCAGTACTTC. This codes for CASSPTQRGQETQYF.

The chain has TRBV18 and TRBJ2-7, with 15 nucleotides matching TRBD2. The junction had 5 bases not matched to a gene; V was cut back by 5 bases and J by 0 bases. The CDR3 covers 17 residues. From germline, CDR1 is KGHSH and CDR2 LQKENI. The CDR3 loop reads CASSTGTSGRHSYEQYF. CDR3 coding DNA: TGTGCCAGCTCAACCGGGACTAGCGGGAGGCACTCCTACGAGCAGTACTTC.

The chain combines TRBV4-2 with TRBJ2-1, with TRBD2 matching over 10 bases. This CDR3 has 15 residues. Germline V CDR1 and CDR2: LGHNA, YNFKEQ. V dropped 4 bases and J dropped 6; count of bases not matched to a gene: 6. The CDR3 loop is CASSLERGGFNEQFF. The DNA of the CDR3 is TGTGCCAGCAGCCTAGAGCGGGGGGGCTTCAATGAGCAGTTCTTC.

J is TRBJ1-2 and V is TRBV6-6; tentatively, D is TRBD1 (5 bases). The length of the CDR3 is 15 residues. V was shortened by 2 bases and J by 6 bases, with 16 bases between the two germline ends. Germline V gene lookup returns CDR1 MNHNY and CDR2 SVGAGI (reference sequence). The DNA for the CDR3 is TGTGCCAGCAGTTACCCCGGGGGAGGGACGGATGGCTACACCTTC. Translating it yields CASSYPGGGTDGYTF.

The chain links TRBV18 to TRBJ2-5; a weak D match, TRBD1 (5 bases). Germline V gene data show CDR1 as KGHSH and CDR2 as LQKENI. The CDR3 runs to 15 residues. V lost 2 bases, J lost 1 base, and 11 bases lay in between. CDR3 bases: TGTGCCAGCTCACCAACCAGAAGGGGCCAAGAGACCCAGTACTTC. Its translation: CASSPTRRGQETQYF.